The clone carrying this T cell receptor beta chain was recorded only once. This entry comes from a study of blood T cell repertoires in COVID-19. About the research overall: Samples of COVID-19 (acute and convalescent) were obtained from the United States, Italy and Spain. PBMCs, B-cell-depleted T cells, or T cells were the source of the cDNA or gDNA that made up the material.

Germline lookup yields CDR1 SNHLY and CDR2 FYNNEI. The CDR3 contains 14 residues. Trimming took 4 bases from V and 0 from J, leaving 8 bases between them. Per the original methods: Reference gene primers were amplified, and this amplification served to estimate nucleated cell counts. Sequencing was performed with immunoSEQ multiplex PCR; in TCRdb, only in-frame clones are kept and a portion is missing. The V and J calls and the clone size are those of that table, but D and trimming were determined from the DNA. The sample lists some 160,000 clones; 80% to 90% were seen once. Material: peripheral blood. The gene calls are TRBV2 and TRBJ2-3; D ambiguous. This TCR derives from a woman in her sixties with active COVID-19. The CDR3 DNA reads TGTGCCAGCAGTGGTGTCGGGAGCACAGATACGCAGTATTTT. Translation: CASSGVGSTDTQYF. The full variable domain, rest sourced from reference TRBV2 and TRBJ2-3, is EPEVTQTPSHQVTQMGQEVILRCVPISNHLYFYWYRQILGQKVEFLVSFYNNEISEKSEIFDDQFSVERPDGSNFTLKIRSTKLEDSAMYFCASSGVGSTDTQYFGPGTRLTVL.